This T cell receptor beta chain was captured in a study of yellow fever vaccine responses in identical twins (dated by TCRdb to 2017 to 2018). Concerning the study at large: The study precisely tracked vaccine-responding T cell clones in identical twins.

The paper as a whole reports these results and caveats: According to the authors, in identical twins the way T cells responded to vaccination appeared partly convergent and partly personalized.

With respect to this clonotype: The antigen it binds to is not known. Base-call qualities are not available, and no considerably larger clone is one nucleotide away.

Trimming leaves V shorter by 4 bases and J shorter by 2 bases, with the junction holding 5 bases beyond the gene matches. From its cysteine to its phenylalanine, the CDR3 spans 14 amino acids. The sequence is cut down to CDR3 DNA, 42 bases in frame from base 1. The germline V gene (reference sequence) gives CDR1 as SEHNR and CDR2 as FQNEAQ. The library was generated by RT-PCR. Sequencing relied on an Illumina HiSeq 2500. Clones were called with MiXCR by TCRdb after fastp trimmed the public reads at Q25, and only in-frame beta chains were retained. Each record represents a unique CDR3 protein, reported with the most common genes and DNA among its rows. Present in this sample are about 3,200 distinct CDR3 sequences, 85% of which were seen just once. Roughly 2.5% of the sample is held by the ten biggest clonotypes.

The TCR sequence derives from a woman aged 18-35 years who received the yellow fever vaccine. Donor details come from another sample of the same person, matched by shared clones. The chain is assembled from TRBV7-9 and TRBJ2-7, with 7 junctional bases fitting TRBD1. The input for sequencing was T cells from blood (PBMCs), unsorted or a sorted subset (not recorded which), taken before or after yellow fever vaccination (not recorded which). The DNA sequence is TGTGCCAGCAGCTACCTGGACAGGACCTACGAGCAGTACTTC. Translated, this gives CASSYLDRTYEQYF.